These 15 T cell receptor beta chains came from one sample sequenced in a study of early T cells in non-severe SARS-CoV-2 infection. Each CDR3 protein gets one entry after TCRdb re-called the 5' RACE reads with MiXCR. The sample contains roughly 28,000 distinct CDR3 sequences, roughly 4.5% of which appear only once. The specimen sequenced was whole blood. The receptor set was obtained from an adult who was a healthcare worker with PCR-confirmed SARS-CoV-2 infection or an uninfected control (not recorded which).

This chain uses TRBV18 with TRBJ2-1; TRBD2 agrees at 12 bases. The V gene end was trimmed by 0 bases and the J gene end by 7 bases; junction bases not matched to a gene: 7. CDR3 length: 17 amino acids. Germline lookup yields CDR1 KGHSH and CDR2 LQKENI. The CDR3 spells CASSPPLAGGRRNEQFF. In DNA form, the CDR3 reads TGTGCCAGCTCACCACCGCTAGCGGGGGGGCGTAGGAATGAGCAGTTCTTC. The full variable domain, in which reference TRBV18 and TRBJ2-1 provide the parts outside the CDR3, is NAGVMQNPRHLVRRRGQEARLRCSPMKGHSHVYWYRQLPEEGLKFMVYLQKENIIDESGMPKERFSAEFPKEGPSILRIQQVVRGDSAAYFCASSPPLAGGRRNEQFFGPGTRLTVL.

This chain joins TRBV20-1 and TRBJ2-7; either TRBD1 or TRBD2 may fit D (5 bases each). Germline CDR1 is DFQATT and CDR2 is SNEGSKA (reference sequence). This CDR3 comprises 14 residues. Trimming shortened V by 7 bases and J by 0 bases, and 16 bases separated the two germline ends. The CDR3 is CSGTGPDLSYEQYF. CDR3 sequence (DNA): TGCAGTGGCACGGGGCCCGATCTCTCCTACGAGCAGTACTTC.

Sample share makes this clonotype medium-sized. CDR3 protein: CASSYGGTGGTEAFF. The CDR3 DNA reads TGTGCCAGCAGTTACGGGGGGACAGGGGGCACTGAAGCTTTCTTT. This chain uses TRBV6-5 with TRBJ1-1; TRBD1 agrees at 11 bases. Trimming removed 2 bases from V and 4 bases from J; junction bases left unmatched: 3. Germline V gene lookup returns CDR1 MNHEY and CDR2 SVGAGI. This CDR3 spans 15 amino acids.

By sample fraction, this clonotype is medium-sized. This chain connects TRBV7-3 to TRBJ1-2, with D uncertain. The CDR3 has 13 amino acids. Trimming shortened V by 3 bases and J by 1 base, and 6 bases separated the two germline ends. Germline V gene lookup returns CDR1 SGHTA and CDR2 FQGTGA. The CDR3 coding sequence is TGTGCCAGCAGCTTGACGCATAACTATGGCTACACCTTC. Translating gives CASSLTHNYGYTF.

On this clonotype itself: A much larger clone is a single base away; this may be a read error. The chain carries TRBV7-2 and TRBJ2-7; D is undetermined. There are 13 residues in the CDR3. Germline V gives CDR1 SGHTA, CDR2 FQGNSA. The CDR3 is CASSSLTSYVQYF. CDR3 in DNA: TGTGCCAGCAGCTCTCTAACATCCTACGTGCAGTACTTC.

The table lists this clonotype with many counts. The V gene is TRBV4-3, the J gene TRBJ1-5; TRBD1 is a possible D gene (5 bases). CDR1 LGHNA and CDR2 YSLEER come from the germline V gene. The CDR3 has 15 residues. V dropped 4 bases and J dropped 5 bases, with 15 bases sitting between them. Here the CDR3 DNA reads TGCGCCAGCAGCCCCGGACTCCGAGGGGATCAGCCCCAGCATTTT. Protein sequence: CASSPGLRGDQPQHF.

In this sample, this clonotype turned up many times. The CDR3 nucleotides read TGTGCCAGCAGAGGAGAGACCCAGTACTTC. Translating gives CASRGETQYF. The chain is built from TRBV27 and TRBJ2-5; unclear D gene. Germline V CDR1 and CDR2: MNHEY, SMNVEV (reference sequence). V shed 6 bases and J shed 4 bases, with 3 bases lying between them. The CDR3 length is 10 residues.

This clonotype was counted many times. V is TRBV19 and J is TRBJ2-6, with D maybe TRBD1 (5 bases). Between the trimmed V and J ends, which lost 3 bases and 0 bases, there was a span of 9 bases. The CDR3 length is 16 residues. Germline V gene data show CDR1 as LNHDA and CDR2 as SQIVND (reference sequence). The CDR3 nucleotides are TGTGCCAGTAGTATCGCCAGGGACTCTGGGGCCAACGTCCTGACTTTC. Protein sequence: CASSIARDSGANVLTF.

This clonotype has at least ten counts. V is TRBV20-1 and J is TRBJ1-2, with a possible D match to TRBD1 (6 bases). Trimming left V 6 bases short and J 6 bases short, with 14 bases between. Germline CDR1 DFQATT, CDR2 SNEGSKA (reference sequence). The CDR3 is 12 amino acids. The DNA of the CDR3 is TGCAGTGCCAGTACAGGGATCAATGGCTACACCTTC. Protein sequence: CSASTGINGYTF.

The table lists this clonotype with many counts. The chain joins TRBV24-1 to TRBJ2-3, with 7 bases fitting TRBD1. The germline CDR1 and CDR2 sequences are KGHDR and SFDVKD. Trimming took 7 bases from V and 1 from J; bases not matched to a gene: 7. The CDR3 spans 15 residues. This chain's CDR3 is CATSDPGQGTDTQYF. The CDR3 nucleotides read TGTGCCACCAGCGACCCCGGACAGGGCACAGATACGCAGTATTTT.

This clonotype was detected ten times or more. The chain links TRBV3-1 to TRBJ1-2; D is perhaps TRBD1 (6 bases). V lost 4 bases to trimming and J lost 7 bases, with 19 bases between them. The germline V gene encodes CDR1 LGHDT and CDR2 YNNKEL (reference sequence). The CDR3 consists of 15 residues. The CDR3 DNA follows: TGTGCCAGCAGCCCCCTTGGCAGGGGATCAGGTGGCTACACCTTC. It yields the protein CASSPLGRGSGGYTF.

This clonotype was seen repeatedly, ten times or more. V and J are TRBV15 and TRBJ1-2; D is undetermined. This CDR3 is 14 amino acids long. The germline V gene encodes CDR1 LNHNV and CDR2 YYDKDF (reference sequence). Deletions cut 4 bases from V and 7 bases from J, with 16 bases between. The CDR3 nucleotides read TGTGCCACCAGCACCCGGCCCTCACCCGGTGGCTACACCTTC. This sequence encodes CATSTRPSPGGYTF. Full variable domain (outside the CDR3, taken from reference TRBV15 and TRBJ1-2): DAMVIQNPRYQVTQFGKPVTLSCSQTLNHNVMYWYQQKSSQAPKLLFHYYDKDFNNEADTPDNFQSRRPNTSFCFLDIRSPGLGDTAMYLCATSTRPSPGGYTFGSGTRLTVV.

V is TRBV12-3 or TRBV12-4 and J is TRBJ2-7, with 10 positions matching TRBD2. V lost 5 bases, J lost 3 bases, and 10 bases stayed unmatched. CDR3 size: 16 residues. The CDR3 sequence is CASSGSPSGGVYEQYF. In nucleotides, the CDR3 is TGTGCCAGCAGTGGCAGTCCCAGCGGGGGGGTCTACGAGCAGTACTTC.

This sequence joins TRBV29-1 and TRBJ2-7; tentative D call: TRBD2 (6 bases). Trimming pared 4 bases from V and 7 bases from J, leaving 17 bases between. The CDR3 consists of 13 residues. From germline, CDR1 is SQVTM and CDR2 ANQGSEA. CDR3 coding DNA: TGCAGCGTTGTTTCGGCTCTCCGGGGGGAGCAGTACTTC. Protein product: CSVVSALRGEQYF.

V gene TRBV7-2 combines with J gene TRBJ1-5; D is uncertain. This CDR3 region has 15 residues. Germline V CDR1 and CDR2: SGHTA, FQGNSA. Deletions cut 4 bases from V and 1 base from J, with 11 bases between. CDR3 sequence: CASSSRESSNQPQHF. The CDR3, as DNA: TGTGCCAGCAGCTCCCGGGAAAGCAGCAATCAGCCCCAGCATTTT.